What follows are 15 T cell receptor beta chains derived from one specimen sequenced in a study of identical twins. In TCRdb, the 5' RACE reads were re-called with MiXCR into one record per CDR3 protein. The profile covers 520,000 or so distinct CDR3 sequences, with roughly 21% appearing a single time and roughly 0.91% taken by the ten largest. This same sample was also part of a study on T cells expressing NK-cell markers.

The sequenced sample consisted of CD4+ T cells sorted from blood. The receptors originated from a woman aged 18-29 years in good health.

This clonotype was counted only a few times. This chain joins TRBV20-1 and TRBJ2-7, with 8 bases aligning to TRBD1. Trimming removed 5 bases from V and 6 bases from J; junction bases left unmatched: 6. The CDR3 sequence is 12 residues long. Looked up from germline, CDR1 is DFQATT and CDR2 is SNEGSKA (reference sequence). CDR3 nucleotide sequence: TGCAGTGCTGTGGACAGGGAGGCCGAGCAGTACTTC. It specifies CSAVDREAEQYF.

This clonotype turned up a few times. The chain combines TRBV6-5 with TRBJ1-2; D call uncertain. Germline V gene sequence: CDR1 MNHEY, CDR2 SVGAGI. With 0 bases removed from V and 0 bases from J, the gap between germline ends came to 14 bases. This CDR3 contains 17 residues. Here the CDR3 DNA reads TGTGCCAGCAGTTACTCGAAGTCGGGTCGACCTAACTATGGCTACACCTTC. It translates to CASSYSKSGRPNYGYTF.

Details on this clonotype: A read error is likely, as this CDR3 ends without the conserved phenylalanine or tryptophan. The V call is TRBV4-2, the J call TRBJ2-5; D is undetermined. The germline V and J ends were trimmed by 5 bases and 5 bases, with 9 bases remaining between them. The length of the CDR3 is 12 residues. Germline CDR1 LGHNA, CDR2 YNFKEQ. The CDR3 coding sequence is TGTGCCAGCAGCACACGGTATGAGACCCAGTACCTC. Translated: CASSTRYETQYL.

The chain carries TRBV6-5 and TRBJ1-2; D unresolved. Trimming pared 4 bases from V and 4 bases from J, leaving 16 bases between. The CDR3 runs 15 residues. CDR1 is MNHEY and CDR2 is SVGAGI in the germline V gene. The CDR3 is CASSLDSAVSYGYTF. The CDR3 nucleotides read TGTGCCAGCAGTTTGGACTCAGCCGTTAGCTATGGCTACACCTTC.

The J gene is TRBJ1-3, the V gene TRBV20-1; D unresolved. CDR3 length: 15 amino acids. Trimming cost V 0 bases and J 4 bases, with 13 bases left between them. CDR1 is DFQATT, CDR2 SNEGSKA, per germline (reference sequence). This CDR3 is CSAREPTSWGNTIYF. The CDR3 nucleotides read TGCAGTGCTAGAGAACCAACCTCCTGGGGAAACACCATATATTTT.

The rearrangement uses TRBV6-1 and TRBJ2-7, with 11 bases that match TRBD1. The CDR3 consists of 15 residues. In germline, CDR1 is MNHNS, CDR2 SASEGT. The V segment lost 2 bases and the J segment 3 bases; nucleotides outside the gene matches: 3. CDR3 DNA: TGTGCCAGCAGTGAACCCGGGACAGGGGGCTACGAGCAGTACTTC. Encoded protein: CASSEPGTGGYEQYF.

The chain is built from TRBV20-1 and TRBJ2-1; 7 nucleotides align to TRBD1. After removal of 5 bases from V and 10 bases from J, the junction contained 11 bases not matched to a gene. Germline loops: CDR1 DFQATT, CDR2 SNEGSKA (reference sequence). The CDR3 is 13 residues long. The CDR3 DNA is TGCAGTGCTCCCGAAACAGGACAGGCAGAGCAGTTCTTC. Translated: CSAPETGQAEQFF.

The chain combines TRBV5-1 with TRBJ2-3; D not certain. The CDR3 runs 15 residues. Trimming left V 4 bases short and J 4 bases short, with 16 bases between. Germline loops: CDR1 SGHRS, CDR2 YFSETQ. The CDR3: CASSGPSLLSDTQYF. The CDR3 DNA follows: TGCGCCAGCAGCGGTCCGAGCCTTCTCTCAGATACGCAGTATTTT.

The chain carries TRBV20-1 and TRBJ1-6; D gene ambiguous. This CDR3 has 12 amino acids. Trimming took 5 bases from V and 9 from J, leaving 11 bases between them. CDR1 is DFQATT, CDR2 SNEGSKA, per germline (reference sequence). The CDR3 protein is CSAGQAGSPLHF. The DNA for the CDR3 is TGCAGTGCTGGCCAGGCAGGTTCACCCCTCCACTTT.

This clonotype was counted at least ten times. The chain uses TRBV12-3 or TRBV12-4 and TRBJ2-1; no reliable D call. V was pared by 6 bases and J by 0 bases, with 9 bases between. The CDR3 sequence is 14 residues long. CDR3 DNA: TGTGCCAGCAGGCTGTCAGTCTCCTACAATGAGCAGTTCTTC. As protein: CASRLSVSYNEQFF.

Only one count was recorded for this clonotype. The chain couples TRBV5-1 to TRBJ2-4, with D perhaps TRBD2 (5 bases). This CDR3 has 14 amino acids. Trimming took off 7 bases at V and 4 bases at J, with 15 bases between the two ends. Per the germline V gene, CDR1 is SGHRS and CDR2 is YFSETQ. CDR3 amino acids: CASCQSRGKNIQYF. CDR3 in DNA: TGCGCCAGCTGTCAATCGCGCGGGAAAAACATTCAGTACTTC.

This clonotype was found a few times. The J gene is TRBJ2-7, the V gene TRBV5-5; no clear D gene. CDR1 and CDR2 from the germline V gene are SGHKS and YYEKEE (reference sequence). Trimming stripped 2 bases from V and 2 bases from J, with 14 bases between. This CDR3 has 15 amino acids. Here the CDR3 DNA reads TGTGCCAGCAGCTTAACCACCACAGAGACCTACGAGCAGTACTTC. Protein: CASSLTTTETYEQYF.

The CDR3 loop is CASSSSNGNEQFF. The CDR3 bases are TGTGCCAGCAGCTCGAGTAATGGCAATGAGCAGTTCTTC. The rearrangement links TRBV7-3 to TRBJ2-1; D unclear. The germline CDR1 and CDR2 sequences are SGHTA and FQGTGA. Trimming took off 4 bases at V and 6 bases at J, with 10 bases between the two ends. The CDR3 has 13 residues.

The chain links TRBV12-3 or TRBV12-4 to TRBJ2-1, with D possibly being TRBD2 (5 bases). The V end lost 3 bases, the J end lost 3 bases, and 15 bases lay between the germline ends. This CDR3 spans 16 amino acids. The CDR3 region has the DNA TGTGCCAGCAGTTTCAAGGGCGAGGGCTACTACAATGAGCAGTTCTTC. Protein product: CASSFKGEGYYNEQFF.

This clonotype has at least ten counts. The V call is TRBV5-1, the J call TRBJ2-2; 7 bases match TRBD2. Germline lookup yields CDR1 SGHRS and CDR2 YFSETQ. The length of the CDR3 is 15 residues. Trimming removed 0 bases from V and 7 bases from J; junction bases left unmatched: 6. The CDR3 sequence is CASSLVAGDVGELFF. The CDR3 bases are TGCGCCAGCAGCTTGGTTGCGGGAGACGTCGGGGAGCTGTTTTTT.